This T cell receptor beta chain comes out of a study of PD-1 blockade in classical Hodgkin lymphoma. Study-level information: Treatment was intravenous nivolumab, 3 mg/kg every 2 weeks, until progression. Study results and limitations: By cycle point C4D1, TCR diversity had risen significantly in CD4+ cells (but not CD8+ cells). Complete responders possessed baseline diversity comparable to newly diagnosed patients.

Germline V CDR1 and CDR2: SEHNR, FQNEAQ (reference sequence). Between the trimmed V and J ends, which lost 3 bases and 4 bases, there was a span of 13 bases. This CDR3 is built from 14 residues. Of note for this clone: Its target is unknown.

Indicated time point: cycle 4 day 1 (C4D1), after less than seven weeks of nivolumab. Relapses following autologous stem cell transplantation were seen in all patients, with brentuximab vedotin exposure varying. Assay: immunoSEQ multiplex PCR; the TCRdb copy retains only in-frame clones and omits some. Of more than 90,000 clones in the sample, over 75% are singletons; the top ten hold about a tenth. The sample here was peripheral blood mononuclear cells (PBMCs), taken before the fourth cycle of nivolumab. The receptor was derived from a human donor with classical Hodgkin lymphoma. J is TRBJ2-7 and V is TRBV7-9; D is undetermined. This CDR3 reads CASSFFAVPYEQYF. For the CDR3, the DNA is TGTGCCAGCAGCTTTTTCGCAGTTCCTTACGAGCAGTACTTC.